This T cell receptor beta chain was identified during a study of T cells in Graves' hyperthyroidism and ophthalmopathy. Study-level points and caveats: Model predictions of ophthalmopathy came a median approximately seven months before onset. Most thyroid-expanded clonotypes above 0.001 were also found in blood.

There were TCR beta CDR3 regions amplified from RNA transcripts. During a first-round RT-PCR of the TCR CDR3, the HTBI primer set was used. TCRdb processed the multiplex PCR reads anew with MiXCR; each CDR3 protein has one entry. In the table there are fewer than 450,000 distinct CDR3 sequences, roughly 15% of which are singletons. CDR3 size: 17 residues. V was pared by 9 bases and J by 4 bases, with 13 bases of the junction left unmatched. Germline CDR1 KGHDR, CDR2 SFDVKD. Diagnoses rested on clinical symptoms, serum thyroxine and TRAb, thyroid ultrasound and orbital computed tomography. Worth noting for this clonotype: Antigen: not known.

Source material: blood. This clonotype was sampled from a woman aged 60-75 years with Graves' ophthalmopathy. The gene calls are TRBV24-1 and TRBJ2-2, with 10 bases matching TRBD2. CDR3 DNA sequence: TGTGCCACCGGATGGGCTAGCGGGAGTGTGGGCACCGGGGAGCTGTTTTTT. Protein sequence: CATGWASGSVGTGELFF.